This T cell receptor beta chain appears in the sequencing data of a study of early T cells in non-severe SARS-CoV-2 infection. The trim removed 4 bases at V and 2 bases at J, leaving 2 bases unmatched. CDR3 size: 15 residues. Germline V gene data show CDR1 as SEHNR and CDR2 as FQNEAQ (reference sequence). This clonotype was recorded many times. From the 5' RACE reads, TCRdb called clonotypes with MiXCR, one entry per CDR3 protein. Among about 80,000 distinct CDR3 sequences, about 12% were seen once, and the ten largest hold more than 3%. The specimen was whole blood. V is TRBV7-9 and J is TRBJ2-1, with TRBD2 matching 10 bases. This sequence was found in an adult who was a healthcare worker with PCR-confirmed SARS-CoV-2 infection or an uninfected control (not recorded which). Here the CDR3 DNA reads TGTGCCAGCAGCTCACTAGCGGGACCCTACAATGAGCAGTTCTTC. It codes for CASSSLAGPYNEQFF.